This T cell receptor beta chain was retrieved from a study of blood T cell repertoires in COVID-19. Study in general: Some COVID-19 samples were acute and others convalescent; all came from the United States, Italy and Spain. The analysed material was cDNA or gDNA that came from T cells, B-cell-depleted T cells, or PBMCs.

Across about two dozen US areas, participants ranged in age from roughly 18 to 89 years. Participants reported their clinical history, and cohort assignment relied on those reports. Some clones are missing from TCRdb's copy, which holds only in-frame ones; the method was immunoSEQ multiplex PCR. This sample has approximately 190,000 clones, with roughly 86% found just once. V was shortened by 5 bases and J by 6 bases, with 16 bases between the two germline ends. Germline CDR1 is SGHAT and CDR2 is FQNNGV. The CDR3 is 14 amino acids. The chain is built from TRBV11-2 and TRBJ1-1; tentatively, D is TRBD1 (5 bases). The sample was PBMCs or T cells enriched from blood (not recorded which). The TCR originated in a woman aged 40 to 55 in a cohort exposed to, infected with or recovered from COVID-19 (not recorded which). CDR3 sequence: CASSLTRDSPEAFF. For the CDR3, the DNA is TGTGCCAGCAGCCTAACTCGGGACTCTCCTGAAGCTTTCTTT. The variable domain in full, with the rest retrieved from reference TRBV11-2 and TRBJ1-1, is EAGVAQSPRYKIIEKRQSVAFWCNPISGHATLYWYQQILGQGPKLLIQFQNNGVVDDSQLPKDRFSAERLKGVDSTLKIQPAKLEDSAVYLCASSLTRDSPEAFFGQGTRLTVV.